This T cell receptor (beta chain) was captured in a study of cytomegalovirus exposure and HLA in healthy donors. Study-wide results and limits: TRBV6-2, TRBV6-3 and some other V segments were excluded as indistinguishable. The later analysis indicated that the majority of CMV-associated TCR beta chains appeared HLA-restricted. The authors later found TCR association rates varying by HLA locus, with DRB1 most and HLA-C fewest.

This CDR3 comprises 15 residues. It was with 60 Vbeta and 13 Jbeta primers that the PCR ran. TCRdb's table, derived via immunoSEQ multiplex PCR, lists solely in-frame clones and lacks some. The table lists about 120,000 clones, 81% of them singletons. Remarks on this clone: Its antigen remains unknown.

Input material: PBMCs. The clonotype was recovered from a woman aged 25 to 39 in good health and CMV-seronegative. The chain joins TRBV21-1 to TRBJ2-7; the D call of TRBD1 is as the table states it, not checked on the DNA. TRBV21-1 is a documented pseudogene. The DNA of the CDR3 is TGTGCCAGCAGCCCAACAGGGGGCGAGGTTTACGAGCAGTACTTC. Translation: CASSPTGGEVYEQYF.